A single sample is the source of the 30 T cell receptor beta chains below, sequenced in a study of T cells in Graves' hyperthyroidism and ophthalmopathy. RNA transcripts were the template for amplifying TCR beta CDR3 regions. The TCR CDR3 first-round RT-PCR relied on the HTBI primer set. TCRdb recomputed calls from the multiplex PCR reads with MiXCR, one row per CDR3 protein. The table lists approximately 570,000 distinct CDR3 sequences, 15% to 20% of them singletons. The sample consisted of blood. Every receptor here comes from a man aged 40-49 years with Graves' ophthalmopathy.

This clonotype appeared a few times. This chain joins TRBV13 and TRBJ2-2, with a possible D match to TRBD2 (6 bases). The CDR3 sequence is 15 residues long. With 3 bases removed from V and 5 bases from J, the gap between germline ends came to 13 bases. CDR1 PRHDT and CDR2 FYEKMQ come from the germline V gene (reference sequence). CDR3 sequence (DNA): TGTGCCAGCAGCTTCGGGGGACCCTCAACCGGGGAGCTGTTTTTT. Translating gives CASSFGGPSTGELFF.

The chain carries TRBV7-2 and TRBJ2-7; weak D call: TRBD1 (6 bases). Germline CDR1 and CDR2: SGHTA and FQGNSA. CDR3 length: 15 residues. The V gene lost 5 bases and the J gene lost 4 bases, with 18 bases spanning the gap. CDR3 loop: CASSLRQDFLYEQYF. CDR3 nucleotides: TGTGCCAGCAGCCTTCGACAGGACTTCCTTTACGAGCAGTACTTC. Combining the CDR3 with reference TRBV7-2 and TRBJ2-7 gives the whole variable domain GAGVSQSPSNKVTEKGKDVELRCDPISGHTALYWYRQSLGQGLEFLIYFQGNSAPDKSGLPSDRFSAERTGGSVSTLTIQRTQQEDSAVYLCASSLRQDFLYEQYFGPGTRLTVT.

This clonotype was recorded many times. The V call is TRBV28, the J call TRBJ2-7; TRBD2 agrees at 11 bases. The CDR3 has 15 residues. V lost 6 bases, J lost 2 bases, and 6 bases stayed unmatched. Germline assignment: CDR1 MDHEN and CDR2 SYDVKM. The CDR3 protein is CASRPSGRPTYEQYF. The CDR3 DNA follows: TGTGCCAGCAGGCCTAGCGGGAGGCCCACCTACGAGCAGTACTTC. The full variable domain, in which reference TRBV28 and TRBJ2-7 provide the parts outside the CDR3, is DVKVTQSSRYLVKRTGEKVFLECVQDMDHENMFWYRQDPGLGLRLIYFSYDVKMKEKGDIPEGYSVSREKKERFSLILESASTNQTSMYLCASRPSGRPTYEQYFGPGTRLTVT.

This clonotype was found a few times. The rearrangement joins TRBV10-3 to TRBJ2-3; possibly TRBD1 for D (5 bases). This CDR3 has 14 amino acids. The ends were cut back, 6 bases at V and 1 base at J, with 11 bases in the middle. Germline assignment: CDR1 ENHRY and CDR2 SYGVKD. The CDR3 loop is CAIRETVGTDTQYF. The CDR3 DNA reads as TGTGCCATCAGGGAGACAGTGGGCACAGATACGCAGTATTTT.

This clonotype was recorded a few times. This rearrangement joins TRBV5-1 to TRBJ1-6; no clear D gene. Germline CDR1 SGHRS, CDR2 YFSETQ. The CDR3 has 15 amino acids. Trimming removed 0 bases from V and 2 bases from J, with 6 bases in between. This CDR3 is CASSLGRAYNSPLHF. In nucleotides, the CDR3 is TGCGCCAGCAGCTTGGGCAGAGCCTATAATTCACCCCTCCACTTT.

This clonotype has at least ten counts. This chain connects TRBV7-9 to TRBJ2-7; tentative D call: TRBD2 (6 bases). Germline V CDR1 and CDR2: SEHNR, FQNEAQ (reference sequence). V was pared by 4 bases and J by 5 bases, with 15 bases between. CDR3 size: 14 residues. The CDR3 DNA is TGTGCCAGCAGCTGGGGGTCGGGAGCGAACGAGCAGTACTTC. This encodes CASSWGSGANEQYF. The full variable domain, completed using reference TRBV7-9 and TRBJ2-7, is DTGVSQNPRHKITKRGQNVTFRCDPISEHNRLYWYRQTLGQGPEFLTYFQNEAQLEKSRLLSDRFSAERPKGSFSTLEIQRTEQGDSAMYLCASSWGSGANEQYFGPGTRLTVT.

This clonotype was observed at least ten times. The rearrangement joins TRBV18 to TRBJ2-7, with a weak D call TRBD2 (6 bases). The CDR3 sequence is 14 residues long. CDR1 is KGHSH and CDR2 is LQKENI in the germline V gene. The V and J ends lost 2 bases and 3 bases respectively, with 11 bases between them. CDR3 in DNA: TGTGCCAGCTCACCATGGGAGGACATCTACGAGCAGTACTTC. Its translation is CASSPWEDIYEQYF.

The chain has TRBV11-2 and TRBJ1-5, with 8 bases aligning to TRBD1. Germline loops: CDR1 SGHAT, CDR2 FQNNGV. There are 14 residues in the CDR3. V shed 4 bases and J 8 bases; nucleotides not matched to a gene: 7. CDR3 DNA sequence: TGTGCCAGCAGCTATGGACAGGGTGGGGAGCCCCAGCATTTT. As protein: CASSYGQGGEPQHF.

This chain joins TRBV10-3 and TRBJ2-7; a possible D gene is TRBD1 (5 bases). The CDR3 has 13 residues. The ends were cut back, 5 bases at V and 4 bases at J, with 12 bases in the middle. Per the germline V gene, CDR1 is ENHRY and CDR2 is SYGVKD. DNA of the CDR3: TGTGCCATCAGTCTCAGGGAAACTTACGAGCAGTACTTC. Protein sequence: CAISLRETYEQYF.

Only a few counts were recorded for this clonotype. The rearrangement joins TRBV30 to TRBJ2-7; D not resolved. Trimming took 0 bases from V and 2 from J, leaving 8 bases between them. CDR3 length: 13 residues. In germline, CDR1 is GTSNPN, CDR2 SVGIG (reference sequence). In DNA form, the CDR3 reads TGTGCCTGGAGTGTTCAGGTTGCCTACGAGCAGTACTTC. Amino acid sequence: CAWSVQVAYEQYF.

This clonotype was detected only a few times. The chain joins TRBV18 to TRBJ2-1; weak D call: TRBD2 (7 bases). Germline V lookup: CDR1 KGHSH, CDR2 LQKENI. Trimming took 8 bases from V and 5 from J, leaving 19 bases between them. This CDR3 is built from 15 residues. CDR3 bases: TGTGCCAGCCAACCCGGGGGGCAGGCCCACAATGAGCAGTTCTTC. Translating gives CASQPGGQAHNEQFF.

The rearrangement uses TRBV5-1 and TRBJ1-1; D gene ambiguous. V lost 2 bases and J 0 bases, leaving 11 bases between the germline ends. CDR1 is SGHRS and CDR2 is YFSETQ in the germline V gene. The CDR3 contains 15 residues. CDR3 nucleotides: TGCGCCAGCAGCTTTTACTTAACAATGAACACTGAAGCTTTCTTT. Its protein is CASSFYLTMNTEAFF.

This rearrangement joins TRBV9 to TRBJ2-1, with 7 positions matching TRBD2. Looked up from germline, CDR1 is SGDLS and CDR2 is YYNGEE. V shed 10 bases, J shed 7 bases, and the junction held 29 bases outside the gene matches. CDR3 size: 19 residues. The CDR3 DNA is TGTGCCGGCACTAAAGGGAGTTCGCCAGCGGGACGTGGGGAGAATGAGCAGTTCTTC. Translated: CAGTKGSSPAGRGENEQFF.

This clonotype was seen ten or more times. The chain joins TRBV7-9 to TRBJ2-2; no definite D call. The germline V and J ends were trimmed by 2 bases and 6 bases, with 7 bases remaining between them. The CDR3 covers 13 residues. Germline V CDR1 and CDR2: SEHNR, FQNEAQ (reference sequence). The CDR3 here is CASSLRYPGELFF. CDR3 coding DNA: TGTGCCAGCAGCTTAAGATATCCCGGGGAGCTGTTTTTT.

This clonotype was counted only a few times. The V gene is TRBV30, the J gene TRBJ1-1, with unresolved D. The length of the CDR3 is 15 residues. Germline CDR1 and CDR2: GTSNPN and SVGIG (reference sequence). V lost 3 bases, J lost 0 bases, and 14 bases lay in between. The CDR3 DNA sequence: TGTGCCTGGAGCTCCGCGGGGATAATGAACACTGAAGCTTTCTTT. This encodes CAWSSAGIMNTEAFF. Full variable domain (remainder filled in from reference TRBV30 and TRBJ1-1): SQTIHQWPATLVQPVGSPLSLECTVEGTSNPNLYWYRQAAGRGLQLLFYSVGIGQISSEVPQNLSASRPQDRQFILSSKKLLLSDSGFYLCAWSSAGIMNTEAFFGQGTRLTVV.

The chain combines TRBV2 with TRBJ2-3; maybe TRBD2 (6 bases). The CDR3 covers 14 residues. V was clipped by 2 bases and J by 5 bases, with 11 bases between them. CDR1 SNHLY and CDR2 FYNNEI come from the germline V gene. For the CDR3, the DNA is TGTGCCAGCAGTGAATTCGGTAGCGGAGATACGCAGTATTTT. It encodes CASSEFGSGDTQYF.

This clonotype was detected many times. The V call is TRBV11-2, the J call TRBJ2-3, with 7 positions matching TRBD2. The CDR3 length is 16 residues. J lost 9 bases, V lost 3 bases, and 15 bases had no gene match. From germline, CDR1 is SGHAT and CDR2 FQNNGV. CDR3 sequence (DNA): TGTGCCAGCAGCTTGGTTCCGGGACTAACACAGATAACGCAGTATTTT. Its translation is CASSLVPGLTQITQYF.

This clonotype was seen many times. V usage is TRBV11-2 and J usage is TRBJ2-1; D not certain. Germline V gene data show CDR1 as SGHAT and CDR2 as FQNNGV. The germline V and J ends were trimmed by 1 base and 2 bases, with 9 bases remaining between them. The CDR3 loop spans 15 amino acids. This CDR3 is CASSLGKRAYNEQFF. The CDR3 nucleotides read TGTGCCAGCAGCTTAGGCAAGCGAGCCTACAATGAGCAGTTCTTC.

This clonotype was recorded at least ten times. The chain carries TRBV2 and TRBJ1-1, with D uncertain. V was clipped by 10 bases and J by 5 bases, with 20 bases between them. The CDR3 has 14 residues. Germline V gene sequence: CDR1 SNHLY, CDR2 FYNNEI. In nucleotides, the CDR3 is TGTGCCACCTACGCCCGAACACTTGGGACTGAAGCTTTCTTT. Protein sequence: CATYARTLGTEAFF.

At least ten counts were recorded for this clonotype. The J gene is TRBJ1-2, the V gene TRBV5-1, with 8 positions matching TRBD1. J was trimmed by 6 bases and V by 4 bases; bases with no gene match: 8. The CDR3 contains 14 residues. Germline CDR1 and CDR2: SGHRS and YFSETQ. DNA for the CDR3: TGCGCCAGCAGCCCGGGACAGGAGAACCATGGCTACACCTTC. Amino acid sequence: CASSPGQENHGYTF.

The chain uses TRBV19 and TRBJ1-1, with D maybe TRBD1 (5 bases). Trimming cost V 1 base and J 3 bases, with 9 bases left between them. Germline CDR1 LNHDA, CDR2 SQIVND (reference sequence). The CDR3 totals 14 residues. CDR3 nucleotides: TGTGCCAGTAGTATAGGGGGCTGGGACACTGAAGCTTTCTTT. Amino acids: CASSIGGWDTEAFF.

The V call is TRBV6-1, the J call TRBJ2-5; D is unresolved. The CDR3 has 13 amino acids. V lost 6 bases, J lost 5 bases, and 13 bases lay in between. CDR1 MNHNS and CDR2 SASEGT come from the germline V gene. The DNA for the CDR3 is TGTGCCAGCAGAGCCCAGCCCCGGGAGACCCAGTACTTC. Translating it yields CASRAQPRETQYF.

This clonotype was detected a few times. The chain combines TRBV15 with TRBJ1-4; TRBD1 agrees at 9 bases. The germline CDR1 and CDR2 sequences are LNHNV and YYDKDF (reference sequence). The CDR3 has 16 residues. V trimming: 3 bases; J trimming: 4 bases; junction bases outside the gene matches: 6. CDR3 amino acids: CATSSLLDRGNEKLFF. The CDR3 region has the DNA TGTGCCACCAGCAGCCTACTGGACAGGGGTAATGAAAAACTGTTTTTT.

V usage is TRBV19 and J usage is TRBJ2-6; tentatively, D is TRBD1 (6 bases). Germline V gene data show CDR1 as LNHDA and CDR2 as SQIVND (reference sequence). Trimming pared 5 bases from V and 2 bases from J, leaving 13 bases between. This CDR3 spans 16 amino acids. The CDR3 loop reads CASSAPHRAGANVLTF. The DNA for the CDR3 is TGTGCCAGTAGTGCGCCCCACAGGGCTGGGGCCAACGTCCTGACTTTC.

V gene TRBV30 combines with J gene TRBJ2-7; the D call may be TRBD1 or TRBD2 (5 bases each). Germline V gene data show CDR1 as GTSNPN and CDR2 as SVGIG (reference sequence). This CDR3 comprises 14 residues. V lost 5 bases, J lost 1 base, and 15 bases lay in between. CDR3 DNA: TGTGCCTGGGGAACCCGGGACGTTTCCTACGAGCAGTACTTC. This gives the protein CAWGTRDVSYEQYF.

This chain links TRBV29-1 with TRBJ2-7; TRBD2 matches at 8 bases. This CDR3 has 17 amino acids. The V and J ends lost 7 bases and 0 bases, in that order; junction bases with no gene match: 17. Germline assignment: CDR1 SQVTM and CDR2 ANQGSEA. CDR3 bases: TGCAGCGCCCGGGGAGGTACTAGCGGTTTGAGCTCCTACGAGCAGTACTTC. Protein product: CSARGGTSGLSSYEQYF.

This clonotype showed up just a few times. V is TRBV2 and J is TRBJ2-7, with a tentative D call TRBD2 (5 bases). CDR3 length: 13 amino acids. The germline V gene encodes CDR1 SNHLY and CDR2 FYNNEI. The V and J ends lost 3 bases and 0 bases respectively, with 6 bases between them. CDR3 amino acids: CASSDGGSYEQYF. The CDR3 region has the DNA TGTGCCAGCAGTGATGGAGGCTCCTACGAGCAGTACTTC.

A few counts support this clonotype. The gene calls are TRBV12-3 or TRBV12-4 and TRBJ2-7; TRBD1 aligns across 9 bases. CDR3 length equals 17 residues. J was trimmed by 0 bases and V by 1 base; bases with no gene match: 7. This CDR3 is CASSLGGTGKSSYEQYF. CDR3 coding DNA: TGTGCCAGCAGTTTAGGGGGGACAGGGAAGTCCTCCTACGAGCAGTACTTC.

This clonotype has a handful of counts. The rearrangement uses TRBV3-1 and TRBJ2-7; D call uncertain. The V and J ends lost 1 base and 9 bases respectively, with 19 bases between them. Germline-derived CDR1 and CDR2 are LGHDT and YNNKEL (reference sequence). This CDR3 is built from 15 residues. DNA for the CDR3: TGTGCCAGCAGCCAAGCCGTTTCCCCCCAGGCCCCGCAGTACTTC. The encoded protein is CASSQAVSPQAPQYF.

V gene TRBV6-1 combines with J gene TRBJ1-4; 7 nucleotides line up with TRBD1. There are 14 residues in the CDR3. V dropped 5 bases and J dropped 10; count of bases not matched to a gene: 10. Germline V CDR1 and CDR2: MNHNS, SASEGT. CDR3 DNA sequence: TGTGCCAGCAGTCGACAGGGCGCAGGTCCAAAACTGTTTTTT. Protein sequence: CASSRQGAGPKLFF.